This T cell receptor beta chain was sequenced in a study of control samples from healthy donors and cancer patients. V shed 4 bases, J shed 4 bases, and the junction held 6 bases outside the gene matches. This CDR3 contains 14 residues. Per the germline V gene, CDR1 is SGHRS and CDR2 is YFSETQ. Assay: immunoSEQ multiplex PCR; the TCRdb copy retains only in-frame clones and omits some. The data show 170,000 or so clones, 90% seen once. The V call is TRBV5-1, the J call TRBJ1-1; TRBD1 aligns across 8 bases. Sequenced input: blood. The origin of this receptor is a woman aged 50 to 65 in good health. CDR3 sequence reads: CASSVGQEGTEAFF. The CDR3 coding sequence is TGCGCCAGCAGCGTGGGACAGGAGGGCACTGAAGCTTTCTTT. The full variable domain, rest sourced from reference TRBV5-1 and TRBJ1-1, is KAGVTQTPRYLIKTRGQQVTLSCSPISGHRSVSWYQQTPGQGLQFLFEYFSETQRNKGNFPGRFSGRQFSNSRSEMNVSTLELGDSALYLCASSVGQEGTEAFFGQGTRLTVV.